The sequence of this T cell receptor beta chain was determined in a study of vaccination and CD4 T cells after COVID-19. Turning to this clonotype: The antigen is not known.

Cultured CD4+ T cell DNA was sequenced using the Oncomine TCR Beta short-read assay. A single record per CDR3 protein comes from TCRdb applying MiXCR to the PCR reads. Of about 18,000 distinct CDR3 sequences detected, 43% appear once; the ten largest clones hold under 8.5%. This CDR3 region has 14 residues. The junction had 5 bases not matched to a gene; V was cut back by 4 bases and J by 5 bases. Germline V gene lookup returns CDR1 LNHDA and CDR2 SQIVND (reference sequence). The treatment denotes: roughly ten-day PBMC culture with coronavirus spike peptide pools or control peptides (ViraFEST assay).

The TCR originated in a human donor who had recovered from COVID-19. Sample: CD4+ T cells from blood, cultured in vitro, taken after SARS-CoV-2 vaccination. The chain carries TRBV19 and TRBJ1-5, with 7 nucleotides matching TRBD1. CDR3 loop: CASSKGTEHQPQHF. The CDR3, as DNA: TGTGCCAGTAGTAAAGGGACAGAACATCAGCCCCAGCATTTT.